The T cell receptor (beta chain) under discussion was sequenced for a study of T cells in narcolepsy. The wider study: Donors had narcolepsy type 1 or type 2, or were healthy controls.

Generated by immunoSEQ multiplex PCR, the TCRdb table keeps only in-frame clones and is missing some. The sample yields 20,000 to 30,000 clones, 65% to 90% seen once. The study's findings and limits: Same-patient CSF and blood CD4+ T cell clonotypes included HCRT-specific and TRIB2-specific autoreactive ones. Autoreactive clone sequences were missing from some blood memory CD4+ repertoires. Autoreactive clonotypes reportedly recurred in blood of same and different patients, not controls.

This CDR3 has 15 residues. The germline V gene has CDR1 MNHEY and CDR2 SVGAGI. The V gene lost 5 bases and the J gene lost 2 bases, with 16 bases spanning the gap. As concerns this clone: As yet, its antigen is unknown.

The V and J genes are TRBV6-5 and TRBJ2-7; D call uncertain. The sequence derives from a human donor in good health. The sequencing sample was made of memory (CD45RA-) CD4+ T cells from blood. The CDR3 coding sequence is TGTGCCAGCAGTCCTAATCCTACTCCGACCTACGAGCAGTACTTC. As protein: CASSPNPTPTYEQYF.